This T cell receptor beta chain was observed in a study of blood T cells in healthy people across ages. Looking at the study overall: Template switching retrieved approximately one barcoded beta molecule for each two T cells.

A word on this clonotype: The antigen remains unidentified.

For the second PCR, which ran for 7 to 11 cycles, a sample-barcoded 5' primer and a J-beta primer mix were used. TCRdb redid the calling of the 5' RACE reads with MiXCR, one entry per CDR3 protein. The sample holds 630,000 or so distinct CDR3 sequences, about 30% seen once. The V end was cut by 1 base, the J end by 5 bases, with 7 bases between. Germline V gene data show CDR1 as SGHTA and CDR2 as FQGNSA. This CDR3 region has 13 residues. Regarding the study as a whole: The diversity estimates, figures obtained from one million T cells, were considered underestimates. Across samples, TCR beta diversity tracked strongly with naive T cell percentage. More naive CD4+ cells and higher diversity marked long-lived donors relative to aged donors.

This receptor was taken from a woman aged 80 or over in good health. Sequencing was performed on blood. The chain combines TRBV7-2 with TRBJ2-3; no clear D. CDR3 residues: CASSLGNRDTQYF. CDR3 sequence (DNA): TGTGCCAGCAGCTTAGGGAACAGAGATACGCAGTATTTT.